This TCR beta chain came from a study of early T cells in non-severe SARS-CoV-2 infection (dated by TCRdb to the early 2020s). As for the study more broadly: Because TCR sequencing relied on bulk RNA taken from unsorted whole blood, pairing of alpha and beta chains was not possible. Overall results and qualifications from the work: VDJdb matching was skewed toward anti-spike CD8 responses and likely underestimated virus-specific expansions by missing private and CD4 specificities.

Details on this clonotype: Its antigen is currently not known. Base qualities are not at hand, and no much larger clone is one base apart.

Based on the germline V gene, the CDR1 and CDR2 sequences are MGHRA and YSYEKL. V loses 3 bases of germline sequence and J loses 5 bases, and the interval between the two ends is 16 bases. Including cysteine and phenylalanine, the CDR3 has 15 amino acids. The entry retains the CDR3 DNA only, 45 bases that are in frame from base 1. A case-control design nested within a healthcare worker cohort in London, UK, was used, with weekly nasopharyngeal swab PCR tests and blood sampling performed. Healthcare workers were enrolled in the week of the UK lockdown, from 23 to 31 March 2020, and were followed every week for up to roughly 16 weeks. Libraries came from 5' RACE. Sequenced using a NextSeq 500. The TCR library protocol attached unique molecular identifiers to individual cDNA molecules to correct for sequencing error and PCR bias. Sequencing covered both TCR alpha and beta chains, and within each sample the abundances of alpha and beta sequences were tightly co-correlated. Per the source publication's procedure: Decombinator V4 was used to perform V gene, J gene and CDR3 annotation of TCR sequences. Expanded TCRs were defined as changing significantly between any two time points under a Poisson model with p below 0.0001. TCR abundances were normalised to the total number of TCRs sequenced per sample and were expressed as counts per million. TRAV1-2 paired with TRAJ12, TRAJ20 or TRAJ33 defined MAIT TCRs, while TRAV10 paired with TRAJ18 defined iNKT TCRs. VDJdb, accessed 1 November 2021, was searched for CMV, EBV and SARS-CoV-2 annotated TCRs, with TCRs annotated for multiple antigens excluded. TCRdb reanalyzed the raw reads on its own, using fastp at Q25 for trimming and MiXCR for clone calling, and kept in-frame beta chains. Here each entry gathers all rows of one CDR3 protein and keeps the most common genes and DNA. V and J calls and clone size were set by TCRdb, not the authors. This sample holds 100,000 to 150,000 distinct CDR3 sequences; around 14% were observed only once. The ten largest clones represent 21% of the sample.

Sequencing input: whole blood. This sequence originates from an adult who was a healthcare worker with PCR-confirmed SARS-CoV-2 infection or an uninfected control (not recorded which). The chain is made from TRBV4-1 and TRBJ2-5; the D gene assignment is perhaps TRBD1 or TRBD2, with each matching 6 bases. DNA sequence: TGCGCCAGCAGCCACGTAGGGGGGCTCGGTGAGACCCAGTACTTC. Translated, this gives CASSHVGGLGETQYF.